The 18 T cell receptor beta chains given below trace back to one sample, sequenced in a study of shared clonotypes between healthy human individuals. The method was immunoSEQ multiplex PCR; TCRdb's version includes in-frame clones alone and lacks a portion of them. The table shows 2,100,000 or so clones, with almost 96% occurring only once. The source material was naive CD4+ T cells sorted from blood. Regarding subset: CD45RA+ positively selected. These receptors were collected from a man aged 18-30 years in good health.

The genes are TRBV9 and TRBJ2-2; no definite D call. The length of the CDR3 is 13 residues. Per germline, CDR1 SGDLS and CDR2 YYNGEE. The ends were cut back, 1 base at V and 7 bases at J, with 8 bases in the middle. In DNA form, the CDR3 reads TGTGCCAGCAGCGTATCGGTTAGCGGGGAGCTGTTTTTT. It is translated as CASSVSVSGELFF.

The sample holds one count of this clone. The chain uses TRBV7-9 and TRBJ1-1, with 12 bases lining up with TRBD1. Germline V gene sequence: CDR1 SEHNR, CDR2 FQNEAQ (reference sequence). V lost 4 bases and J lost 6; bases outside the gene matches: 3. There are 14 residues in the CDR3. The CDR3 spells CASSSGQGAAEAFF. In DNA form, the CDR3 reads TGTGCCAGCAGCTCGGGACAGGGGGCAGCTGAAGCTTTCTTT.

The chain joins TRBV7-9 to TRBJ1-5, with D uncertain. Trimming took off 0 bases at V and 3 bases at J, with 6 bases between the two ends. The CDR3 runs 14 residues. Germline V gives CDR1 SEHNR, CDR2 FQNEAQ (reference sequence). The CDR3, as DNA: TGTGCCAGCAGCTTAGCGAATGTCAATCAGCCCCAGCATTTT. It specifies CASSLANVNQPQHF.

The V gene is TRBV6-5, the J gene TRBJ1-4, with TRBD1 as a possible D gene (6 bases). Germline values: CDR1 MNHEY, CDR2 SVGAGI. V lost 5 bases and J 8 bases, leaving 15 bases between the germline ends. This CDR3 comprises 14 residues. CDR3 nucleotide sequence: TGTGCCAGCAGTGACACAGGGATCAACGAAAAACTGTTTTTT. Its protein product is CASSDTGINEKLFF.

V and J are TRBV18 and TRBJ2-7; TRBD1 might be the D (6 bases). This CDR3 is built from 17 residues. Trimming left V 3 bases short and J 4 bases short, with 22 bases between. The germline gives CDR1 KGHSH, CDR2 LQKENI. The CDR3 here is CASSPTMIGWGQYEQYF. In DNA form, the CDR3 reads TGTGCCAGCTCACCCACCATGATAGGATGGGGGCAATACGAGCAGTACTTC.

The chain carries TRBV28 and TRBJ2-7; 8 bases are a match to TRBD1. The trim removed 2 bases at V and 2 bases at J, leaving 5 bases unmatched. Germline loops: CDR1 MDHEN, CDR2 SYDVKM. The CDR3 runs 15 residues. CDR3 nucleotides: TGTGCCAGCAGTTTAAGACAGGGGTTACCCTACGAGCAGTACTTC. This sequence encodes CASSLRQGLPYEQYF.

V gene TRBV19 combines with J gene TRBJ2-7, with TRBD1 as a possible D gene (6 bases). The CDR3 is made up of 16 amino acids. The germline V and J ends were trimmed by 1 base and 3 bases, with 16 bases remaining between them. CDR1 LNHDA and CDR2 SQIVND come from the germline V gene (reference sequence). CDR3 DNA sequence: TGTGCCAGTAGTATAGGTTCGCAGGGGCAAAGCTACGAGCAGTACTTC. As protein: CASSIGSQGQSYEQYF.

V gene TRBV19 combines with J gene TRBJ2-1; a weak D match, TRBD2 (6 bases). The ends were cut back, 4 bases at V and 15 bases at J, with 13 bases in the middle. CDR1 is LNHDA, CDR2 SQIVND, per germline (reference sequence). CDR3 length: 11 residues. The DNA for the CDR3 is TGTGCCAGTAGTAACGGACTACGAGCGTTCTTC. It encodes CASSNGLRAFF.

This chain uses TRBV4-1 with TRBJ2-2, with D possibly TRBD2 on 6 matching bases. V was trimmed by 3 bases and J by 4 bases, leaving 18 bases between them. CDR1 and CDR2 from the germline V gene are MGHRA and YSYEKL. The CDR3 has 17 residues. The chain's CDR3 is CASSHVSGVWGTGELFF. The DNA for the CDR3 is TGCGCCAGCAGCCACGTCTCGGGGGTTTGGGGCACCGGGGAGCTGTTTTTT.

The chain joins TRBV27 to TRBJ1-1; no reliable D call. Germline CDR1 is MNHEY and CDR2 is SMNVEV (reference sequence). There are 14 residues in the CDR3. Trimming left V 5 bases short and J 1 base short, with 11 bases between. The CDR3 bases are TGTGCCAGCAGTAGGGCTGTATCGAACACTGAAGCTTTCTTT. Amino acid sequence: CASSRAVSNTEAFF.

V gene TRBV5-1 combines with J gene TRBJ1-1, with TRBD1 identical over 10 bases. V shed 4 bases and J 3 bases; nucleotides not matched to a gene: 6. Germline V CDR1 and CDR2: SGHRS, YFSETQ. The CDR3 sequence is 15 residues long. The chain's CDR3 is CASSEMTGGYTEAFF. The CDR3, as DNA: TGCGCCAGCAGCGAAATGACAGGGGGCTACACTGAAGCTTTCTTT.

The gene calls are TRBV28 and TRBJ1-6; D not resolved. Trimming cost V 5 bases and J 9 bases, with 17 bases left between them. This CDR3 has 15 residues. Germline V gene lookup returns CDR1 MDHEN and CDR2 SYDVKM. In DNA form, the CDR3 reads TGTGCCAGCAGTGGCGACTCGGGAGGTAGTTCACCCCTCCACTTT. Translating it yields CASSGDSGGSSPLHF.

The sample holds one count of this clone. The chain recombines TRBV21-1 with TRBJ2-4; the D call TRBD2 from the table was never checked on the DNA. TRBV21-1 is termed a pseudogene. CDR3 length: 17 amino acids. This CDR3 reads CASSKHSGTQGANIQYF. The CDR3, as DNA: TGTGCCAGCAGCAAACACAGTGGGACTCAAGGGGCTAACATTCAGTACTTC.

The J gene is TRBJ2-7, the V gene TRBV11-2; either TRBD1 or TRBD2 may fit D (5 bases each). The CDR3 totals 15 residues. V gave up 2 bases and J gave up 0 bases, with 11 bases separating them. Per germline, CDR1 SGHAT and CDR2 FQNNGV. The CDR3 DNA follows: TGTGCCAGCAGCTTATCCGGGACCAACTCCTACGAGCAGTACTTC. Protein: CASSLSGTNSYEQYF.

The chain employs TRBV5-1 and TRBJ2-6, with D possibly TRBD2 on 5 matching bases. This CDR3 region has 15 residues. Germline V gives CDR1 SGHRS, CDR2 YFSETQ. The germline V and J ends were trimmed by 6 bases and 4 bases, with 14 bases remaining between them. The CDR3: CASTGMGSGANVLTF. In nucleotides, the CDR3 is TGCGCCAGCACCGGCATGGGGAGCGGGGCCAACGTCCTGACTTTC. Supplemented by reference TRBV5-1 and TRBJ2-6, the full variable domain reads KAGVTQTPRYLIKTRGQQVTLSCSPISGHRSVSWYQQTPGQGLQFLFEYFSETQRNKGNFPGRFSGRQFSNSRSEMNVSTLELGDSALYLCASTGMGSGANVLTFGAGSRLTVL.

The genes are TRBV19 and TRBJ2-7; the D gene is possibly TRBD1 (5 bases). Germline V gene lookup returns CDR1 LNHDA and CDR2 SQIVND (reference sequence). Trimming pared 1 base from V and 2 bases from J, leaving 9 bases between. The CDR3 is 14 amino acids. For the CDR3, the DNA is TGTGCCAGTAGTATAGTTAGGGGAACCTACGAGCAGTACTTC. This translates into CASSIVRGTYEQYF.

The V call is TRBV6-1, the J call TRBJ1-4; D may be TRBD1 (6 bases). V was cut by 3 bases and J by 5 bases, with 10 bases left in between. Germline loops: CDR1 MNHNS, CDR2 SASEGT. The CDR3 spans 14 residues. CDR3 nucleotide sequence: TGTGCCAGCAGTGACCAGGGGTTGAATGAAAAACTGTTTTTT. It yields the protein CASSDQGLNEKLFF.

With respect to this clone: In the same sample, other DNA sequences code for this CDR3. The J gene is TRBJ1-4, the V gene TRBV5-1, with 9 bases matching TRBD1. Germline loops: CDR1 SGHRS, CDR2 YFSETQ. The J segment lost 8 bases and the V segment lost 2 bases, leaving 4 bases of the junction unmatched. The CDR3 sequence is 14 residues long. The CDR3, as DNA: TGCGCCAGCAGCTTCGGGACAGGGTCAGAAAAACTGTTTTTT. This translates into CASSFGTGSEKLFF.